The T cell receptor (beta chain) described here comes from a study of tumor-infiltrating lymphocytes in oesophageal squamous cell carcinoma. V shed 3 bases and J shed 4 bases, with 11 bases lying between them. The CDR3 is 14 amino acids. Via MiXCR, TCRdb re-called the PCR reads, giving one row per CDR3 protein. Among more than 10,000 distinct CDR3 sequences, roughly 58% were seen once, and the ten largest hold about 30%. Sequencing was performed on esophageal tumor tissue. V usage is TRBV12-3 or TRBV12-4 and J usage is TRBJ2-3; D remains ambiguous. This receptor was identified in a female donor with esophageal squamous cell carcinoma. CDR3 amino acids: CASSFGVSPDTQYF. CDR3 nucleotide sequence: TGTGCCAGCAGTTTTGGGGTCTCGCCAGATACGCAGTATTTT.